The next 12 T cell receptor beta chains were all read from a single sample in a study of T cell responses to AZD1222 COVID-19 vaccine. Using immunoSEQ multiplex PCR, the repertoire was profiled, and TCRdb retains in-frame clones only, with some absent. The sample includes fewer than 110,000 clones, roughly 87% seen only once; the top ten take over 3.5%. The starting material was peripheral blood, obtained on day 0 of AZD1222 vaccination. These receptors all stem from an adult in good health.

Notes on this clone: This is likely a read error, given that the CDR3 carries no conserved phenylalanine or tryptophan at its end. The limits of the CDR3 on the DNA are not certain, so only TCRdb's listed CDR3 is given. The chain joins TRBV6-5 to TRBJ1-5; the table gives TRBD1 as D, unverified against the DNA. The CDR3 is 12 amino acids long, termini counted. Germline CDR1 and CDR2: MNHEY and SVGAGI. CDR3 amino acids: CASTVGQGLLVT.

This clone has a handful of counts. The chain couples TRBV7-9 to TRBJ2-2, with D unresolved. Germline CDR1 SEHNR, CDR2 FQNEAQ (reference sequence). Trimming pared 1 base from V and 4 bases from J, leaving 7 bases between. There are 14 residues in the CDR3. The CDR3 DNA reads TGTGCCAGCAGCTTAGAGACCCTCACCGGGGAGCTGTTTTTT. This sequence encodes CASSLETLTGELFF.

The chain uses TRBV7-9 and TRBJ1-2; D unclear. The CDR3 contains 11 residues. CDR1 is SEHNR, CDR2 FQNEAQ, per germline (reference sequence). V was pared by 5 bases and J by 8 bases, with 9 bases between. CDR3 region: CASSPTNGYTF. CDR3 coding DNA: TGTGCCAGCAGCCCTACTAACGGCTACACCTTC. Full variable domain (outside the CDR3, taken from reference TRBV7-9 and TRBJ1-2): DTGVSQNPRHKITKRGQNVTFRCDPISEHNRLYWYRQTLGQGPEFLTYFQNEAQLEKSRLLSDRFSAERPKGSFSTLEIQRTEQGDSAMYLCASSPTNGYTFGSGTRLTVV.

This clone is a singleton in its sample. V usage is TRBV12-3 or TRBV12-4 and J usage is TRBJ1-1; the D is unclear. Deletions cut 4 bases from V and 1 base from J, with 7 bases between. This CDR3 spans 13 amino acids. The CDR3 sequence: CASSSDENTEAFF. The CDR3 DNA reads TGTGCCAGCAGTTCCGACGAGAACACTGAAGCTTTCTTT.

V and J are TRBV7-2 and TRBJ2-1; possibly TRBD2 for D (5 bases). The CDR3 is 13 amino acids. Germline CDR1 SGHTA, CDR2 FQGNSA. Trimming left V 1 base short and J 10 bases short, with 11 bases between. This CDR3 reads CASSLVFGGEQFF. The CDR3 bases are TGTGCCAGCAGCTTAGTCTTCGGCGGGGAGCAGTTCTTC.

On this clone itself: Other DNA sequences in this sample translate to the same CDR3. The J gene is TRBJ2-1, the V gene TRBV7-2, with 11 bases identical to TRBD2. V shed 2 bases and J 6 bases; nucleotides not matched to a gene: 3. CDR1 and CDR2 (germline): SGHTA, FQGNSA. This CDR3 comprises 15 residues. The CDR3 here is CASSLRLAGGNEQFF. In DNA, the CDR3 is TGTGCCAGCAGCTTACGGCTAGCGGGAGGCAATGAGCAGTTCTTC. Full variable domain (rest looked up from reference TRBV7-2 and TRBJ2-1): GAGVSQSPSNKVTEKGKDVELRCDPISGHTALYWYRQSLGQGLEFLIYFQGNSAPDKSGLPSDRFSAERTGGSVSTLTIQRTQQEDSAVYLCASSLRLAGGNEQFFGPGTRLTVL.

J is TRBJ1-4 and V is TRBV7-9, with D perhaps TRBD1 (5 bases). V was cut by 4 bases and J by 7 bases, with 13 bases left in between. This CDR3 contains 14 residues. CDR1 and CDR2 from the germline V gene are SEHNR and FQNEAQ (reference sequence). CDR3 nucleotides: TGTGCCAGCAGCTCGGTGTCGACAGTTGAAAAACTGTTTTTT. It is translated as CASSSVSTVEKLFF.

The chain carries TRBV19 and TRBJ1-2; D possibly corresponds to TRBD1 (6 bases). CDR1 LNHDA and CDR2 SQIVND come from the germline V gene (reference sequence). V was pared by 7 bases and J by 4 bases, with 13 bases between. This CDR3 comprises 13 residues. The CDR3 DNA reads TGTGCCAGTACCGAGGGGGGGATCTATGGCTACACCTTC. As protein: CASTEGGIYGYTF.

The chain uses TRBV20-1 and TRBJ1-1; D uncertain. The CDR3 spans 11 residues. Germline CDR1 is DFQATT and CDR2 is SNEGSKA (reference sequence). Trimming cost V 2 bases and J 8 bases, with 9 bases left between them. CDR3 sequence: CSARTGTEAFF. The CDR3 nucleotides read TGCAGTGCTAGAACGGGTACCGAAGCTTTCTTT.

This clone came up a few times. The chain is built from TRBV7-6 and TRBJ2-4; either TRBD1 or TRBD2 may supply D (7 bases each). The V end lost 2 bases, the J end lost 10 bases, and 21 bases lay between the germline ends. This CDR3 spans 16 amino acids. Per germline, CDR1 SGHVS and CDR2 FNYEAQ. CDR3 coding DNA: TGTGCCAGCAGCTTACAGGGGGGGCAGGGTTCCGGTATTCAGTACTTC. Its translation: CASSLQGGQGSGIQYF.

CDR3 protein: CASSIKINRESYEQYF. For the CDR3, the DNA is TGTGCCAGCAGCATTAAGATAAACAGGGAATCCTACGAGCAGTACTTC. This chain uses TRBV7-8 with TRBJ2-7, with a possible D match to TRBD1 (6 bases). Trimming took off 5 bases at V and 1 base at J, with 18 bases between the two ends. This CDR3 contains 16 residues. Germline-derived CDR1 and CDR2 are SGHVS and FQNEAQ.

The chain has TRBV18 and TRBJ2-3; D is perhaps TRBD2 (5 bases). Trimming stripped 3 bases from V and 7 bases from J, with 20 bases between. CDR1 and CDR2 from the germline V gene are KGHSH and LQKENI. The CDR3 sequence is 16 residues long. The CDR3 region has the DNA TGTGCCAGCTCACCCCTCCAAGCGGCACCTTCTAATACGCAGTATTTT. Translation gives CASSPLQAAPSNTQYF.